This paragraph covers one T cell receptor beta chain sequence. Its antigen remains unidentified. Base qualities are not provided; no much larger clone lies one nucleotide away. The sample comes from a study of blood T cell repertoires in COVID-19 (dated by TCRdb to 2020 to 2022). Turning to the overall study: Collaborator samples came from the United States, Italy and Spain and covered acute and convalescent phases of COVID-19. The repertoires were made available in a free public database intended to serve as a resource for research on the immune response to SARS-CoV-2. Where available, HLA class I and class II types were taken from metadata supplied by the sample provider and were not determined by assay-based typing. The sample metadata nearly always contained a de-identified subject ID, COVID-19 status, age in years and sex. The dataset comprised deeply sampled blood TCRbeta repertoires from subjects exposed to, actively infected with, or recovered from COVID-19. The material from the prospective study consisted of cDNA or gDNA derived from T cells, B-cell-depleted T cells, or PBMCs. The samples were drawn from the first 160 participants of the ongoing ImmuneRACE study and from 1,254 subjects provided by 6 global collaborators. Overall study outcomes, separate from this receptor: How much clinical and demographic metadata was included differed by source and by participant, and the metadata was provided uncurated.

TCRbeta CDR3 regions were amplified from genomic DNA using the immunoSEQ Assay, a bias-controlled multiplex PCR. For the original study's pipeline: Nucleated cell counts per sample were estimated from amplification of reference gene primers within the assay. To quantify the absolute abundance of each unique TCRbeta CDR3 rearrangement, sequence reads were collapsed and filtered. For each sample, productive Simpson clonality was calculated as the square root of Simpson's diversity index over productive rearrangements. TCRdb holds this immuneACCESS table with in-frame rearrangements only. Some clones are missing; in checked studies, unresolved V genes explain under half, and the rest has no known cause. V and J calls and clone size are as listed in that table; D and trimming were resolved from the DNA. Across this sample there are around 86,000 clones, with 83% seen only once. The ten most abundant clones make up about 31% of the sample.

Collaborating institutions collected whole blood in K2EDTA tubes following their own protocols. For TCRbeta analysis, collaborators shipped samples as frozen whole blood, isolated PBMCs, or DNA extracted from either of those sample types. The TCR originated in a woman older than 75 with acute or convalescent COVID-19. Material for sequencing was peripheral blood.

The CDR3 region: CASSAGGLINEQYF. The DNA is TGTGCCAGCAGTGCAGGAGGGTTAATCAACGAGCAGTACTTC. The rearranged chain carries TRBV2 and TRBJ2-7, with a weak D call of TRBD2 (6 bases match). The CDR3 contains 14 residues, cysteine and phenylalanine counted. Only the CDR3 region is kept as DNA, spanning 42 bases read in frame from base 1. The germline V gene yields SNHLY for CDR1 and FYNNEI for CDR2. V sheds 4 bases and J sheds 5 bases, leaving 15 bases between their ends.